This note documents a single T cell receptor (beta chain) sequence. Patients in Seattle were enrolled during active infection, then followed longitudinally. The data belong to a study of blood T cell repertoires in COVID-19. The table came from immunoSEQ multiplex PCR; TCRdb's copy has only in-frame clones and leaves some out. The sample includes approximately 240,000 clones, 65% to 85% of them seen just once. V lost 7 bases, J lost 1 base, and 10 bases lay in between. This CDR3 spans 13 amino acids. Germline CDR1 reads ENHRY; CDR2 reads SYGVKD. This sequence joins TRBV10-3 and TRBJ2-5, with D possibly being TRBD2 (6 bases). The sequence derives from a woman in her 30s with COVID-19, enrolled during active disease. The sample consisted of peripheral blood. The CDR3 protein is CAITGGAQETQYF. In nucleotides, the CDR3 is TGTGCCATCACCGGAGGGGCCCAAGAGACCCAGTACTTC.